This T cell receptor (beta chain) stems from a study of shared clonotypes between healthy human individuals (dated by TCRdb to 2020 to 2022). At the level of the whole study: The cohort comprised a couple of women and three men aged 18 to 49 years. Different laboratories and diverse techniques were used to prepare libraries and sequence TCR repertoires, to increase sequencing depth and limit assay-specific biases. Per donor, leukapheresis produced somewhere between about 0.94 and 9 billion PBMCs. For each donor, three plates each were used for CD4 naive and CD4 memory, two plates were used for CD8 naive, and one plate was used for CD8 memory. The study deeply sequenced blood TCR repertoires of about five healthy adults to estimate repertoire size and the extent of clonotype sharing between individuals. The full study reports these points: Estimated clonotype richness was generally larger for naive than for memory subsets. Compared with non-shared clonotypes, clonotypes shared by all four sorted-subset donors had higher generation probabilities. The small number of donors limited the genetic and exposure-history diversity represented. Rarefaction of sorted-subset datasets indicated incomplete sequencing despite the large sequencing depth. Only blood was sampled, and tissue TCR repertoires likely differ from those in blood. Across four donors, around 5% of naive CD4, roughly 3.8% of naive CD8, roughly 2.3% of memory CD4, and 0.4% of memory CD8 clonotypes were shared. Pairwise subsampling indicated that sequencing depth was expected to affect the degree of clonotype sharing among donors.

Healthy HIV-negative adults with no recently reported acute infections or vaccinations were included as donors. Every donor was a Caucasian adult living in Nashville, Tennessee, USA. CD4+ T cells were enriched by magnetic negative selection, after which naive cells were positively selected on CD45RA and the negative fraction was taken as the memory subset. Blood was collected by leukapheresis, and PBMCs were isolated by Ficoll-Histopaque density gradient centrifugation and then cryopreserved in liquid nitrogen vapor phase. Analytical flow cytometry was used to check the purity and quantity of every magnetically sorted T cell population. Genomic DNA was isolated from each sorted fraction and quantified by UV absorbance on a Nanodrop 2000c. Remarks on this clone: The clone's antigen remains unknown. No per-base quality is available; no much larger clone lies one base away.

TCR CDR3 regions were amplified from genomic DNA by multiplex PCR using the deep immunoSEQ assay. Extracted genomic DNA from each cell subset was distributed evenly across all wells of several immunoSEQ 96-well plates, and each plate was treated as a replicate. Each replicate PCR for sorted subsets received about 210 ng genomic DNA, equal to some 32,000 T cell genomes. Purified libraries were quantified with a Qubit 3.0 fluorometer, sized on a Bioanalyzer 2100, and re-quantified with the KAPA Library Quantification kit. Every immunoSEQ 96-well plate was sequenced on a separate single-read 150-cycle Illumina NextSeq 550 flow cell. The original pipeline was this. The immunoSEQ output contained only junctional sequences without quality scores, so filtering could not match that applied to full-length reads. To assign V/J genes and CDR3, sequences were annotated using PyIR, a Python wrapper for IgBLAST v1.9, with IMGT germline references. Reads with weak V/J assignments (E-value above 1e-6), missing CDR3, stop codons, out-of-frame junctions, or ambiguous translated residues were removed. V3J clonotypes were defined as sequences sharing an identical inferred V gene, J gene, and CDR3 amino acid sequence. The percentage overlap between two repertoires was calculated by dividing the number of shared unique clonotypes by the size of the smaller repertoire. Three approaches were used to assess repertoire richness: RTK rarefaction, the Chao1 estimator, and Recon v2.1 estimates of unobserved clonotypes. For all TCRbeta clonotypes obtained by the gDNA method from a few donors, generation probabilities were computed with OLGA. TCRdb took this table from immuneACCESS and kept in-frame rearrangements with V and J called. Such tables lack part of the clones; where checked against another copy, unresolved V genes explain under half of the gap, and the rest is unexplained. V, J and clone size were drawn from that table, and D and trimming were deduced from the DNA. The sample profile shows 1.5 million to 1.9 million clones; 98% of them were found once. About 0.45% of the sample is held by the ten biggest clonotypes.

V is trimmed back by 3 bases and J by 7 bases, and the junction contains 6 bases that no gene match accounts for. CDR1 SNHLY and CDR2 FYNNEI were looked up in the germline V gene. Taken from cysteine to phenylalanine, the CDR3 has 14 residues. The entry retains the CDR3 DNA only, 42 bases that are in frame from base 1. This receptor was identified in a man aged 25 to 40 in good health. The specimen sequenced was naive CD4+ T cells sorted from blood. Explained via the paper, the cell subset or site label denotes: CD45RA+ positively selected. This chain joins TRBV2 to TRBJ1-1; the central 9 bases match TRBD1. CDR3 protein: CASSEGTGRSEAFF. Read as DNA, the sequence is TGTGCCAGCAGTGAGGGGACAGGGCGTAGTGAAGCTTTCTTT.